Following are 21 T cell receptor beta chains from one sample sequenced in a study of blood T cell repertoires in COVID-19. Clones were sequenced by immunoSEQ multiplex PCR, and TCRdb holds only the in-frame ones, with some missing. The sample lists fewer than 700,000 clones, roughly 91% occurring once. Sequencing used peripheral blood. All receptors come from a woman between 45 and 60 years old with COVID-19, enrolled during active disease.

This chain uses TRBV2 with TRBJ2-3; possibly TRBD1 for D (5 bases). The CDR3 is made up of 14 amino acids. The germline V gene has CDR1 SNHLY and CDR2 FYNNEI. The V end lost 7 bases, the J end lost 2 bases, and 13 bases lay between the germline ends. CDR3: CASIGHLLTDTQYF. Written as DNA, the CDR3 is TGTGCCAGCATCGGACACTTACTCACAGATACGCAGTATTTT. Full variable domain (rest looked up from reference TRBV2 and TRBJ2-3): EPEVTQTPSHQVTQMGQEVILRCVPISNHLYFYWYRQILGQKVEFLVSFYNNEISEKSEIFDDQFSVERPDGSNFTLKIRSTKLEDSAMYFCASIGHLLTDTQYFGPGTRLTVL.

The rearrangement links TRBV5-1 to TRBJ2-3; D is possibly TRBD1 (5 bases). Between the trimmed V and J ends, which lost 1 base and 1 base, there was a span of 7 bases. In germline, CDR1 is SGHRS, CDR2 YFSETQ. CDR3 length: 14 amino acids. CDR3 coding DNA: TGCGCCAGCAGCTTGATAGGGGGCACAGATACGCAGTATTTT. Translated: CASSLIGGTDTQYF.

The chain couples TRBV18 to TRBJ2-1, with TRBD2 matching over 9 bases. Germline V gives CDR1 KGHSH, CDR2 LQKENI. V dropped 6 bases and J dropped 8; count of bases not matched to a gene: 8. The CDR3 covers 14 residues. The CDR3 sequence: CASSATSGHDEQFF. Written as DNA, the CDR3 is TGTGCCAGCTCCGCGACTAGCGGTCACGATGAGCAGTTCTTC.

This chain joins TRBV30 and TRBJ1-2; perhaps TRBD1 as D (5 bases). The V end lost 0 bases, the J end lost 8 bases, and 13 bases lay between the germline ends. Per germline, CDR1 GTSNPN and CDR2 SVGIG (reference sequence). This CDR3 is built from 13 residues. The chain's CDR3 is CAWSVQEDSGYTF. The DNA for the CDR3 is TGTGCCTGGAGTGTACAGGAAGATTCGGGCTACACCTTC. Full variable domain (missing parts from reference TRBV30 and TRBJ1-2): SQTIHQWPATLVQPVGSPLSLECTVEGTSNPNLYWYRQAAGRGLQLLFYSVGIGQISSEVPQNLSASRPQDRQFILSSKKLLLSDSGFYLCAWSVQEDSGYTFGSGTRLTVV.

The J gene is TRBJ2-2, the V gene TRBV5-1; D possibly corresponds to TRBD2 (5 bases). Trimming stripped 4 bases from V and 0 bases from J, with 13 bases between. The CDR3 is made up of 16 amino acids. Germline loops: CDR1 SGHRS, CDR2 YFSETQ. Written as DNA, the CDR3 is TGCGCCAGCAGCGCGGGCACCACCGCGAACACCGGGGAGCTGTTTTTT. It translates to CASSAGTTANTGELFF.

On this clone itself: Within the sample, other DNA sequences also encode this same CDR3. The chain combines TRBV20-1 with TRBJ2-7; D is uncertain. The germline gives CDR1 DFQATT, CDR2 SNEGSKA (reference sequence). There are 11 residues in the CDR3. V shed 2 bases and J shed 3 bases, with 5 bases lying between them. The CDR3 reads CSARLSYEQYF. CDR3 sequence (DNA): TGCAGTGCTAGACTGAGCTACGAGCAGTACTTC.

CDR3 protein: CASSYQGFTEAFF. DNA of the CDR3: TGTGCCAGCAGTTACCAGGGTTTTACTGAAGCTTTCTTT. The rearrangement uses TRBV6-5 and TRBJ1-1, with a weak D call TRBD1 (5 bases). This CDR3 comprises 13 residues. Germline assignment: CDR1 MNHEY and CDR2 SVGAGI. The V end was cut by 2 bases, the J end by 5 bases, with 9 bases between.

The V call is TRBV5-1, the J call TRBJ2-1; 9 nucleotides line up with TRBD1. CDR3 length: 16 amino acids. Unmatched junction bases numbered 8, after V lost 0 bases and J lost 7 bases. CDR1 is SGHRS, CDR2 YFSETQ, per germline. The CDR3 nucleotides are TGCGCCAGCAGCTTGGAGGGACAGGGTTTCTCGAATGAGCAGTTCTTC. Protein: CASSLEGQGFSNEQFF.

The CDR3 DNA is TGTGCCAGCAGTTCAGATCGGGACAGCTATGGCTACACCTTC. Its translation is CASSSDRDSYGYTF. This chain joins TRBV11-3 and TRBJ1-2, with TRBD1 identical over 7 bases. The CDR3 spans 14 residues. V lost 6 bases to trimming and J lost 4 bases; unmatched junction nucleotides: 8. Germline CDR1 SGHNT, CDR2 YENEEA.

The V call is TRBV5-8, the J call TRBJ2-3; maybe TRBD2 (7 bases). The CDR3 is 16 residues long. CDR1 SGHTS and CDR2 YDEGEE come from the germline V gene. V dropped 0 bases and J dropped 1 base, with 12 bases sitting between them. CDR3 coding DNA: TGTGCCAGCAGCTTGGGGCGGGGGCCCCGCACAGATACGCAGTATTTT. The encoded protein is CASSLGRGPRTDTQYF.

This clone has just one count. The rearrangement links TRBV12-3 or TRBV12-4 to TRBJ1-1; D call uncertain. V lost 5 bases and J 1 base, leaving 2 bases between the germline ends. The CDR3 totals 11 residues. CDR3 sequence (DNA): TGTGCCAGCAGTCAGAACACTGAAGCTTTCTTT. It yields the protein CASSQNTEAFF.

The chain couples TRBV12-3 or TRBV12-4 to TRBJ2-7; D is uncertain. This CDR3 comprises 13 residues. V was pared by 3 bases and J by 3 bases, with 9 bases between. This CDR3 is CASSLRVGYEQYF. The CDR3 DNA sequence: TGTGCCAGCAGTTTGCGTGTTGGCTACGAGCAGTACTTC.

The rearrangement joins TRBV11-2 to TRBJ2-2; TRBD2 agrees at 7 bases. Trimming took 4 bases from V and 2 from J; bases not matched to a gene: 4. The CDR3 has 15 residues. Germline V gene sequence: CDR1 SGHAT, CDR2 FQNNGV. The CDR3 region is CASSSSGVNTGELFF. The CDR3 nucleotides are TGTGCCAGCAGCTCCAGCGGGGTAAACACCGGGGAGCTGTTTTTT. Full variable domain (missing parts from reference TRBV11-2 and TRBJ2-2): EAGVAQSPRYKIIEKRQSVAFWCNPISGHATLYWYQQILGQGPKLLIQFQNNGVVDDSQLPKDRFSAERLKGVDSTLKIQPAKLEDSAVYLCASSSSGVNTGELFFGEGSRLTVL.

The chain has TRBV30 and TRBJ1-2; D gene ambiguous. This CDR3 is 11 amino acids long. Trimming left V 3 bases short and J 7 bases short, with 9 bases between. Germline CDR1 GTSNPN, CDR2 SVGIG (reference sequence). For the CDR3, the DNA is TGTGCCTGGAGCCTTATCAGTGGCTACACCTTC. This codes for CAWSLISGYTF.

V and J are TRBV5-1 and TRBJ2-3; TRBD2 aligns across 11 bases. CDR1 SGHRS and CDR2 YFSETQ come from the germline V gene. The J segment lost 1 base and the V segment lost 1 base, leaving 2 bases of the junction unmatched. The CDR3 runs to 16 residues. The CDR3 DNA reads TGCGCCAGCAGCTTGCAGGGACTAGCGGGCACAGATACGCAGTATTTT. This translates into CASSLQGLAGTDTQYF.

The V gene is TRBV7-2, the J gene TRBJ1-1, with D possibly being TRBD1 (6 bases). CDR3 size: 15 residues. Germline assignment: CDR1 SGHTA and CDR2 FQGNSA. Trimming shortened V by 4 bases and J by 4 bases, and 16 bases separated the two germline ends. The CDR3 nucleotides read TGTGCCAGCAGCTCCCATTGGGGGCGCACCACTGAAGCTTTCTTT. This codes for CASSSHWGRTTEAFF.

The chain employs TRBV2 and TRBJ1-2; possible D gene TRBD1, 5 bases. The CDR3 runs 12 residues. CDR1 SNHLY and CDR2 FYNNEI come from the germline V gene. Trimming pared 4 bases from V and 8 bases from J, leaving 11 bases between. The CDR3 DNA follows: TGTGCCAGCAGTGTACGGACACCCGGCTACACCTTC. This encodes CASSVRTPGYTF. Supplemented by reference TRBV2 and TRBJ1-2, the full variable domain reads EPEVTQTPSHQVTQMGQEVILRCVPISNHLYFYWYRQILGQKVEFLVSFYNNEISEKSEIFDDQFSVERPDGSNFTLKIRSTKLEDSAMYFCASSVRTPGYTFGSGTRLTVV.

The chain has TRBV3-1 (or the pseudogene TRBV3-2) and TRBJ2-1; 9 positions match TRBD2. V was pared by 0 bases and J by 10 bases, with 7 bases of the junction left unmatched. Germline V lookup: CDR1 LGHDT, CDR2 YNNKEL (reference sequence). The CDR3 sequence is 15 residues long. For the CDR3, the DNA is TGTGCCAGCAGCCAAGATCGAGCGGGGGGTGGAGAGCAGTTCTTC. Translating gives CASSQDRAGGGEQFF.

The CDR3 sequence is CASTRGSNRGTGELFF. CDR3 nucleotides: TGTGCCAGCACAAGGGGATCAAATAGGGGCACCGGGGAGCTGTTTTTT. The J gene is TRBJ2-2, the V gene TRBV2; TRBD1 might be the D (5 bases). This CDR3 region has 16 residues. The germline V gene encodes CDR1 SNHLY and CDR2 FYNNEI. V lost 7 bases and J 4 bases, leaving 19 bases between the germline ends.

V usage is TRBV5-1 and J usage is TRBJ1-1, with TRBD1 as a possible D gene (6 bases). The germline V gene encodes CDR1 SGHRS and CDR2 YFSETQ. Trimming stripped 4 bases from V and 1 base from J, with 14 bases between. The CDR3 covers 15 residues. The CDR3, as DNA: TGCGCCAGCAGCGTAACAGGGAATGGGAACACTGAAGCTTTCTTT. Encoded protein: CASSVTGNGNTEAFF.

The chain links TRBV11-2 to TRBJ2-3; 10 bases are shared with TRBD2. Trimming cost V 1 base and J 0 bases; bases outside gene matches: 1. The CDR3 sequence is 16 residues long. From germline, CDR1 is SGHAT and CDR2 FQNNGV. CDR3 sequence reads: CASSLASGGSTDTQYF. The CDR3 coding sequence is TGTGCCAGCAGCTTAGCTAGCGGGGGAAGCACAGATACGCAGTATTTT. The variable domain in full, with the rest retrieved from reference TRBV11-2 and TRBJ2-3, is EAGVAQSPRYKIIEKRQSVAFWCNPISGHATLYWYQQILGQGPKLLIQFQNNGVVDDSQLPKDRFSAERLKGVDSTLKIQPAKLEDSAVYLCASSLASGGSTDTQYFGPGTRLTVL.